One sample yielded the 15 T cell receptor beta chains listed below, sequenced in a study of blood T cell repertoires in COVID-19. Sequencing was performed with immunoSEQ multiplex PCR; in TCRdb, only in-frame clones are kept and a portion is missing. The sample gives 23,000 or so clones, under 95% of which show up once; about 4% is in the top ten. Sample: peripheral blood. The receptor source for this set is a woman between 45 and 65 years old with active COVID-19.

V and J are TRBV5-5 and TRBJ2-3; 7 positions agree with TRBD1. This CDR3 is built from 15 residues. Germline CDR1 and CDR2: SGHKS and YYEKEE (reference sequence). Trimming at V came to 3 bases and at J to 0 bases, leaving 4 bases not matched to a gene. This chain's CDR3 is CASSWKTGSTDTQYF. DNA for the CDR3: TGTGCCAGCAGCTGGAAGACAGGGAGCACAGATACGCAGTATTTT.

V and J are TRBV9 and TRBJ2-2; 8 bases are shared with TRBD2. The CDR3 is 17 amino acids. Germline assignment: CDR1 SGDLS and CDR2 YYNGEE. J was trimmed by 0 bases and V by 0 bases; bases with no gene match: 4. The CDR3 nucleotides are TGTGCCAGCAGCGTAGTGGCTAGCGGGTCGAACACCGGGGAGCTGTTTTTT. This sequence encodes CASSVVASGSNTGELFF.

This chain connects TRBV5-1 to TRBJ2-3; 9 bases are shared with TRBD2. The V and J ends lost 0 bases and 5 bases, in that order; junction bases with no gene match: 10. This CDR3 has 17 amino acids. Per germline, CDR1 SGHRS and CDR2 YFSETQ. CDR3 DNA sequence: TGCGCCAGCAGCTTGGCCTTAGCGGGAGAGGGAGGAGATACGCAGTATTTT. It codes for CASSLALAGEGGDTQYF.

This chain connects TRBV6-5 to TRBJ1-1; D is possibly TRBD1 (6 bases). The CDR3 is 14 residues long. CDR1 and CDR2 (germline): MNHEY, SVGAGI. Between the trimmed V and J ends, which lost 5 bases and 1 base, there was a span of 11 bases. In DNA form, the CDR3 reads TGTGCCAGCAGTAGACAGGTCTCGAACACTGAAGCTTTCTTT. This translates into CASSRQVSNTEAFF.

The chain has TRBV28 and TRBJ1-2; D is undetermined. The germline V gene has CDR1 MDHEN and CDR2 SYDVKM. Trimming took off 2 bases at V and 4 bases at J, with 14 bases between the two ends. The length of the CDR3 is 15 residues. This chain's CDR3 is CASSLKAPYPYGYTF. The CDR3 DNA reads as TGTGCCAGCAGTTTAAAAGCGCCTTATCCCTATGGCTACACCTTC.

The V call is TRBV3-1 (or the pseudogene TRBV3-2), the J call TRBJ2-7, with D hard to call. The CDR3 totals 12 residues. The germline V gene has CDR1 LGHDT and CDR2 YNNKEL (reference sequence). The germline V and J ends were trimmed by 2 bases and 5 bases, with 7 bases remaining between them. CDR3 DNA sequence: TGTGCCAGCAGCCAAACTTCCGACGAGCAGTACTTC. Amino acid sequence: CASSQTSDEQYF.

Here the CDR3 reads CASSVGASYGSGEQFF. CDR3 sequence (DNA): TGTGCCAGCAGCGTAGGTGCCTCCTATGGATCGGGTGAGCAGTTCTTC. The V call is TRBV9, the J call TRBJ2-1; no clear D gene. Trimming took 0 bases from V and 9 from J, leaving 19 bases between them. The CDR3 sequence is 16 residues long. Germline V CDR1 and CDR2: SGDLS, YYNGEE.

CDR3 loop: CASSIDPRLAGFYNEQFF. CDR3 sequence (DNA): TGTGCCAGTAGTATAGACCCGAGACTAGCGGGCTTCTACAATGAGCAGTTCTTC. The chain carries TRBV19 and TRBJ2-1; the match to TRBD2 covers 10 bases. The CDR3 runs to 18 residues. J was trimmed by 3 bases and V by 0 bases; bases with no gene match: 8. Germline CDR1 and CDR2: LNHDA and SQIVND (reference sequence).

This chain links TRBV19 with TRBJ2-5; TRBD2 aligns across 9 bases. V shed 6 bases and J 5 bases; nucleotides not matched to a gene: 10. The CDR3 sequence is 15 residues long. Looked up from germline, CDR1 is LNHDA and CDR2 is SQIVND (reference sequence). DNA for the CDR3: TGTGCCAGTAGGGAAGACGCGGGGGGGCCCGAGACCCAGTACTTC. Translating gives CASREDAGGPETQYF.

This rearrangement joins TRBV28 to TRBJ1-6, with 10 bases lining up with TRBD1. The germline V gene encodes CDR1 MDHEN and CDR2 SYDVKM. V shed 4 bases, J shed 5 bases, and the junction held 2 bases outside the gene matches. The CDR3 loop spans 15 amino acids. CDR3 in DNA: TGTGCCAGCAGTTCGGGACAGGGGAATAATTCACCCCTCCACTTT. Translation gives CASSSGQGNNSPLHF.

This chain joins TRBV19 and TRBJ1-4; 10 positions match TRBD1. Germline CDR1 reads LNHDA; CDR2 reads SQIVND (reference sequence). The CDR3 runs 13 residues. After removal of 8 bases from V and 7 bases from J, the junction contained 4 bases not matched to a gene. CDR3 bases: TGTGCCAGTGCGGACAGGGGGTCTGAAAAACTGTTTTTT. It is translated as CASADRGSEKLFF.

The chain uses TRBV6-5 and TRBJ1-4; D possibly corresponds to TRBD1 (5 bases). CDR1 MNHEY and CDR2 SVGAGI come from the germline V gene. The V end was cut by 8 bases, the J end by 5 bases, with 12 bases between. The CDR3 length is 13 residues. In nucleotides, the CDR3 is TGTGCCAGCGCTCGCGGGACCAATGAAAAACTGTTTTTT. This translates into CASARGTNEKLFF.

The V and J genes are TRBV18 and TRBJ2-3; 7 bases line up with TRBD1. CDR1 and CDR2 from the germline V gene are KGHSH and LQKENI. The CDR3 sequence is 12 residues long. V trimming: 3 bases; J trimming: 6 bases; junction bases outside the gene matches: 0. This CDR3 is CASSPTGDTQYF. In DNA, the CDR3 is TGTGCCAGCTCACCGACAGGGGATACGCAGTATTTT.

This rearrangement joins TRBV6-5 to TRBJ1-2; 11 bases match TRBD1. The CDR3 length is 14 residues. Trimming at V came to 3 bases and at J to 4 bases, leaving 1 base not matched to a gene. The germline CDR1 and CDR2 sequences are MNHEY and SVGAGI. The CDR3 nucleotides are TGTGCCAGCAGTTATGGACAGGGGGCCTATGGCTACACCTTC. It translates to CASSYGQGAYGYTF.

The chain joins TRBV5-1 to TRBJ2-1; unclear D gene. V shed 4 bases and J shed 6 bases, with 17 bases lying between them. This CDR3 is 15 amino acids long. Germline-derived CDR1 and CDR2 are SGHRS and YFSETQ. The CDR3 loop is CASSIGFRGLNEQFF. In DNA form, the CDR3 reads TGCGCCAGCAGCATAGGATTTCGAGGCCTCAATGAGCAGTTCTTC.